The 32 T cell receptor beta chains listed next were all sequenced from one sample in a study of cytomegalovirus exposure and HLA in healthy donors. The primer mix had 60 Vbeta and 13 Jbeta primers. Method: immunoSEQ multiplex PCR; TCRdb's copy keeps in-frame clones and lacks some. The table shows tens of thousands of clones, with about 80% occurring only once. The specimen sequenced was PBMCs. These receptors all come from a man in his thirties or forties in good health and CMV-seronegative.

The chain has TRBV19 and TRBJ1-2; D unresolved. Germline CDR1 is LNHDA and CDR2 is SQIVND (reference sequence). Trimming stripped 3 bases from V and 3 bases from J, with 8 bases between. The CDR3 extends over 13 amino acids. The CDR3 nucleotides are TGTGCCAGTAGTATTGGCGGGGACTATGGCTACACCTTC. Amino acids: CASSIGGDYGYTF.

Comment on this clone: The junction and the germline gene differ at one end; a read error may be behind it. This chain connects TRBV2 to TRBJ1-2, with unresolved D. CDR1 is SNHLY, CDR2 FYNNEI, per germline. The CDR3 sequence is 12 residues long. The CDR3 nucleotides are TGTGCCAGCAGGATGGAGGACTATGGCTACCCCTTC. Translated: CASRMEDYGYPF.

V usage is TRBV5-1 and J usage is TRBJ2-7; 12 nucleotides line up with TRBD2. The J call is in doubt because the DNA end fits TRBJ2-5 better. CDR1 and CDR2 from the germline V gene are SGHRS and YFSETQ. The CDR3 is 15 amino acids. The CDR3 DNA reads TGCGCCAGCAGCGCGGGACTAGCGGGTTCAGAGACCCAGTACTTC. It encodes CASSAGLAGSETQYF.

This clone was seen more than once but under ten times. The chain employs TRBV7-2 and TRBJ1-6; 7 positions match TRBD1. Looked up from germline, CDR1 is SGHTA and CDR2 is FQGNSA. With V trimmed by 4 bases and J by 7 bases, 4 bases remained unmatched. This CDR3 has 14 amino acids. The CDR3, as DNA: TGTGCCAGCAGCTCGACAGGGTGGAATTCACCCCTCCACTTT. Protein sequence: CASSSTGWNSPLHF. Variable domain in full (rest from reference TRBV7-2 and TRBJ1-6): GAGVSQSPSNKVTEKGKDVELRCDPISGHTALYWYRQSLGQGLEFLIYFQGNSAPDKSGLPSDRFSAERTGGSVSTLTIQRTQQEDSAVYLCASSSTGWNSPLHFGNGTRLTVT.

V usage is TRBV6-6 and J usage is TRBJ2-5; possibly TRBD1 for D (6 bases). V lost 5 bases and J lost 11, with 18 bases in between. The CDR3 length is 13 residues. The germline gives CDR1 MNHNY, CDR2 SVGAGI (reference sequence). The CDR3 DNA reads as TGTGCCAGCAGTAGACAGGCGGAAGGGGAGCAGTACTTC. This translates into CASSRQAEGEQYF.

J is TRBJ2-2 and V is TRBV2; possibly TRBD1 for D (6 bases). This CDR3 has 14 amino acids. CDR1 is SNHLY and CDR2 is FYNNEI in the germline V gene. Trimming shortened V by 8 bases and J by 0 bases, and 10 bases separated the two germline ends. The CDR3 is CASSGTTNTGELFF. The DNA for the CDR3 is TGTGCCAGCTCCGGGACAACGAACACCGGGGAGCTGTTTTTT.

CDR3 amino acids: CASLPTPLAEQYF. CDR3 nucleotides: TGCGCCAGCCTTCCCACACCCTTAGCCGAGCAGTACTTC. This chain uses TRBV10-2 with TRBJ2-7; D remains unclear. The CDR3 extends over 13 amino acids. Germline-derived CDR1 and CDR2 are WSHSY and SAAADI. Trimming left V 8 bases short and J 6 bases short, with 17 bases between.

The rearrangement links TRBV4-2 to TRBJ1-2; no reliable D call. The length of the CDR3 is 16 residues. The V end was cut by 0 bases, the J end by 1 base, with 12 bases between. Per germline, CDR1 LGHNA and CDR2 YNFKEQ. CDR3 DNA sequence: TGTGCCAGCAGCCAAGAAAGTACCAGACTTAACTATGGCTACACCTTC. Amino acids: CASSQESTRLNYGYTF.

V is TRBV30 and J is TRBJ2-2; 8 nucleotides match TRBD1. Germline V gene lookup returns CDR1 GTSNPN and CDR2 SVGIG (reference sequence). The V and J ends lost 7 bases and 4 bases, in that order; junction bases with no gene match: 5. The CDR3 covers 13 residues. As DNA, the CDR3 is TGTGCCTCCAGGGGGCGCAGCACCGGGGAGCTGTTTTTT. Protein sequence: CASRGRSTGELFF.

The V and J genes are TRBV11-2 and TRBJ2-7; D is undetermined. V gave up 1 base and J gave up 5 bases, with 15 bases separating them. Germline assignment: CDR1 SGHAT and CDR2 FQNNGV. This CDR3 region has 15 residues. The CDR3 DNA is TGTGCCAGCAGCTTAGGTGTAGCAGACGTGAACGAGCAGTACTTC. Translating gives CASSLGVADVNEQYF.

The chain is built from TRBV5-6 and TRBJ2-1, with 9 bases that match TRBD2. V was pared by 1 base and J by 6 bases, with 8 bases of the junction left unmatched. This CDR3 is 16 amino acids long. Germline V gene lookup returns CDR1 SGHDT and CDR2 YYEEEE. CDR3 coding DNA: TGTGCCAGCAGCTTGTTTTCTAGCGGGGTGGCCAATGAGCAGTTCTTC. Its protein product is CASSLFSSGVANEQFF.

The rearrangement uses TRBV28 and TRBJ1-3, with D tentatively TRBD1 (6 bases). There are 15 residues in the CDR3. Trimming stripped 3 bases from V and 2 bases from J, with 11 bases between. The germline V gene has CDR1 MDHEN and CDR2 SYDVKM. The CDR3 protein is CASSLGGRAGNTIYF. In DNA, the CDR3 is TGTGCCAGCAGTTTGGGGGGGCGAGCTGGAAACACCATATATTTT.

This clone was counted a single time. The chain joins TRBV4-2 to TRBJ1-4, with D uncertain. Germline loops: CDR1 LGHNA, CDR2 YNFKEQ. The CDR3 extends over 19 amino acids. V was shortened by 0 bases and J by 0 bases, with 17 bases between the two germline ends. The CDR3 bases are TGTGCCAGCAGCCAAGATAGCCGTGGAGGCCTAGCAACTAATGAAAAACTGTTTTTT. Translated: CASSQDSRGGLATNEKLFF.

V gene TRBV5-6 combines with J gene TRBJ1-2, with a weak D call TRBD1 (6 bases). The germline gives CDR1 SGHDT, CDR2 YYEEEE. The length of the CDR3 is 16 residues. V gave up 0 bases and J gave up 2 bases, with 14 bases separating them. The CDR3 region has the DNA TGTGCCAGCAGCTTGGAGACAGGAATAGGCAACTATGGCTACACCTTC. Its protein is CASSLETGIGNYGYTF. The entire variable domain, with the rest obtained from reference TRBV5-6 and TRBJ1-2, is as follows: DAGVTQSPTHLIKTRGQQVTLRCSPKSGHDTVSWYQQALGQGPQFIFQYYEEEERQRGNFPDRFSGHQFPNYSSELNVNALLLGDSALYLCASSLETGIGNYGYTFGSGTRLTVV.

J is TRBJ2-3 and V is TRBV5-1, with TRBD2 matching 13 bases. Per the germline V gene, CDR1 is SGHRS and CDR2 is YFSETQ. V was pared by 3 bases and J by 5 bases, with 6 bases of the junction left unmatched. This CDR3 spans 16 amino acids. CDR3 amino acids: CASSSSGLAGVDTQYF. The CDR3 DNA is TGCGCCAGCAGCTCCTCCGGACTAGCGGGAGTAGATACGCAGTATTTT.

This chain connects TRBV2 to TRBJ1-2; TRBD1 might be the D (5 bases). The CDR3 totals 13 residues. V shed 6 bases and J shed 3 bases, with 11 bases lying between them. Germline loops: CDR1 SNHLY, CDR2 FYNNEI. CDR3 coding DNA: TGTGCCAGCAGGCGGCAGGGTGACTATGGCTACACCTTC. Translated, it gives CASRRQGDYGYTF.

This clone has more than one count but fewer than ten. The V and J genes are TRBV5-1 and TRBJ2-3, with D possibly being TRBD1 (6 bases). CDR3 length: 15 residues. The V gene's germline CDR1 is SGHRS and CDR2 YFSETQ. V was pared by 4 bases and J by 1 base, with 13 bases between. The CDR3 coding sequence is TGCGCCAGCAGCGCCGGACAGCCCCGCACAGATACGCAGTATTTT. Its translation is CASSAGQPRTDTQYF.

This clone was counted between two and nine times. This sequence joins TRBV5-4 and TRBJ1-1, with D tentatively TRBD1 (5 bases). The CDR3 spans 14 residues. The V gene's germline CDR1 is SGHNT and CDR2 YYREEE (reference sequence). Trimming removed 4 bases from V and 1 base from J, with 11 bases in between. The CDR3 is CASSQDTTNTEAFF. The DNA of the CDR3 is TGTGCCAGCAGCCAGGACACTACGAACACTGAAGCTTTCTTT.

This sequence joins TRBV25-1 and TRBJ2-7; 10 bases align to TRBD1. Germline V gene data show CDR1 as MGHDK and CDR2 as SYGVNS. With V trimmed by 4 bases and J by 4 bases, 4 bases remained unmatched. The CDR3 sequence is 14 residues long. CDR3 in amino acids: CASSAGTGAYEQYF. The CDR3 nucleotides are TGTGCCAGCAGTGCGGGGACAGGGGCTTACGAGCAGTACTTC.

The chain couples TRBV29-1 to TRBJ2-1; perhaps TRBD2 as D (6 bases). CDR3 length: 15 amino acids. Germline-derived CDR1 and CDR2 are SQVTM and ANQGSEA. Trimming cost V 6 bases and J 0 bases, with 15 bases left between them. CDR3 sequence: CSVVGLAISYNEQFF. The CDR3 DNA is TGCAGCGTCGTCGGGCTAGCGATCTCCTACAATGAGCAGTTCTTC.

The CDR3 reads CAWSVFPRQVGYGYTF. CDR3 DNA: TGTGCCTGGAGTGTATTTCCCCGGCAGGTCGGATATGGCTACACCTTC. J is TRBJ1-2 and V is TRBV30; D gene uncertain. The CDR3 totals 16 residues. V gave up 0 bases and J gave up 5 bases, with 19 bases separating them. Looked up from germline, CDR1 is GTSNPN and CDR2 is SVGIG (reference sequence).

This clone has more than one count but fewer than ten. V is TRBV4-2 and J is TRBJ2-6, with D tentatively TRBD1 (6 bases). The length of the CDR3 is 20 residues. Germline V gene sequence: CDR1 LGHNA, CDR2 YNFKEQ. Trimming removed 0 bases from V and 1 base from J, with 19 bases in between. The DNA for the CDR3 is TGTGCCAGCAGCCAAGACCAAGGAGGCCAGGGGTTATCTGGGGCCAACGTCCTGACTTTC. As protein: CASSQDQGGQGLSGANVLTF.

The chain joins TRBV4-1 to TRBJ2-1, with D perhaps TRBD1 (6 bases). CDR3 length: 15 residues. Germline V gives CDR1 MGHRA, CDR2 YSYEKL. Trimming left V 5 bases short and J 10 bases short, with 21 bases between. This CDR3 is CASSKQGQSQLEQFF. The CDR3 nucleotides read TGCGCCAGCAGCAAACAGGGCCAGTCCCAATTGGAGCAGTTCTTC.

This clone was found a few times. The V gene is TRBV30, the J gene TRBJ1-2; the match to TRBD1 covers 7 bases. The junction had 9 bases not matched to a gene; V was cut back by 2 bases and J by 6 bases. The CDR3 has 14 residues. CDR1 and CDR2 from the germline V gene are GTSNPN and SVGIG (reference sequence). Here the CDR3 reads CAWSLETGRDGYTF. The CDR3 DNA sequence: TGTGCCTGGAGTCTCGAGACAGGGAGAGATGGCTACACCTTC.

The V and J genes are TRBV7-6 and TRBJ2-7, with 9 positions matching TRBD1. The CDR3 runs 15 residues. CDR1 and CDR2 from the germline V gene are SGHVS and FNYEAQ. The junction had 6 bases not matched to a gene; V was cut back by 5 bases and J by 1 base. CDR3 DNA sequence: TGTGCCAGCAGCCAACCCGGGACAGGGTCCTACGAGCAGTACTTC. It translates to CASSQPGTGSYEQYF.

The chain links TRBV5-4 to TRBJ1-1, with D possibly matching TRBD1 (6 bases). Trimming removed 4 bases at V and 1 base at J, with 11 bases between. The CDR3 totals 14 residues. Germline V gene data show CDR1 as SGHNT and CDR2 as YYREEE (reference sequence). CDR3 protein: CASSIDRQNTEAFF. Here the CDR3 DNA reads TGTGCCAGCAGCATCGACAGGCAGAACACTGAAGCTTTCTTT.

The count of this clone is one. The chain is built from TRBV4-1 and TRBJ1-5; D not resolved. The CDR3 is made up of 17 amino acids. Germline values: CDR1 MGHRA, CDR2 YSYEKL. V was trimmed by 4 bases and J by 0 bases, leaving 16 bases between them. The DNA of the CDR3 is TGCGCCAGCAGCCCCCGGGGAGCATTGGTTAGCAATCAGCCCCAGCATTTT. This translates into CASSPRGALVSNQPQHF.

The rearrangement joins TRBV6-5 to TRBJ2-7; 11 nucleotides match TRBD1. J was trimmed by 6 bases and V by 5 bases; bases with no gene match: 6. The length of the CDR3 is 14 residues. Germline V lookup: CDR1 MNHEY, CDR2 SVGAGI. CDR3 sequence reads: CASSDGQGATEQYF. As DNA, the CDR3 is TGTGCCAGCAGTGACGGACAGGGGGCGACCGAGCAGTACTTC.

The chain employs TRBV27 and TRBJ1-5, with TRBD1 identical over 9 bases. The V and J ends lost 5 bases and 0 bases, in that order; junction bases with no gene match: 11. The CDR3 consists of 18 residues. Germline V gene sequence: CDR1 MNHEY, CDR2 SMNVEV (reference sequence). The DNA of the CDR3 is TGTGCCAGCAGTCTCGGGGCCAGGGACAGGGATAGCAATCAGCCCCAGCATTTT. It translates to CASSLGARDRDSNQPQHF.

Here the CDR3 DNA reads TGCGCCAGCAGCTTCAGGGGGCAGGGTGGCTACACCTTC. As protein: CASSFRGQGGYTF. The chain combines TRBV5-1 with TRBJ1-2; 8 bases fit TRBD1. Germline V CDR1 and CDR2: SGHRS, YFSETQ. The CDR3 totals 13 residues. V lost 2 bases, J lost 7 bases, and 4 bases stayed unmatched. Together with reference TRBV5-1 and TRBJ1-2, the CDR3 gives the full variable domain: KAGVTQTPRYLIKTRGQQVTLSCSPISGHRSVSWYQQTPGQGLQFLFEYFSETQRNKGNFPGRFSGRQFSNSRSEMNVSTLELGDSALYLCASSFRGQGGYTFGSGTRLTVV.

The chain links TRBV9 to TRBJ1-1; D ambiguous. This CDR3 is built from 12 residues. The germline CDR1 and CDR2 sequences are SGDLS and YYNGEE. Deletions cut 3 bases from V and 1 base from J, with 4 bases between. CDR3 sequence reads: CASSAGNTEAFF. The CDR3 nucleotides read TGTGCCAGCAGCGCAGGGAACACTGAAGCTTTCTTT.

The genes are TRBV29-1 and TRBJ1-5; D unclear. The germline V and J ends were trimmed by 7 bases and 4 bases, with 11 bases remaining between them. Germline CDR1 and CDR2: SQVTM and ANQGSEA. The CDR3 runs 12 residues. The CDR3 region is CSAREGNQPQHF. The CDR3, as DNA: TGCAGCGCCCGGGAGGGTAATCAGCCCCAGCATTTT.